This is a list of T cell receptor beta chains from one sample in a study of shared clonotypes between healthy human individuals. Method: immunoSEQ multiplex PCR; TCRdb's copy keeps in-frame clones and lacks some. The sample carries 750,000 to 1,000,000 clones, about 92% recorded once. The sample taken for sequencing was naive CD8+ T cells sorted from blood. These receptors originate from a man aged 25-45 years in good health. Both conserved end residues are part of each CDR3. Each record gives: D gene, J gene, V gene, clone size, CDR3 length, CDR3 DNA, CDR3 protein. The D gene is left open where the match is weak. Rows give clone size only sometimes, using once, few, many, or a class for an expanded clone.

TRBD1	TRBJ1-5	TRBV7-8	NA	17	TGTGCCAGCAGCCCCCTCGGACAGGGGGTAGTTAATCAGCCCCAGCATTTT	CASSPLGQGVVNQPQHF
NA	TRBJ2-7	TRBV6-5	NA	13	TGTGCCAGCAGTTACTCATCCCGGGGGGAGCAGTACTTC	CASSYSSRGEQYF
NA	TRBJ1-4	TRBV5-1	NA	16	TGCGCCAGCAACGTGGAGCCCGGACTTACTAATGAAAAACTGTTTTTT	CASNVEPGLTNEKLFF
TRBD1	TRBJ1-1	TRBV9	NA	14	TGTGCCAGCAGCGGGGGACAGGGCGGCACTGAAGCTTTCTTT	CASSGGQGGTEAFF
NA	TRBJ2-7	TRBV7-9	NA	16	TGTGCCAGCAGCTTAGCGCCGGCGGGTCCCCGGGGGGAGCAGTACTTC	CASSLAPAGPRGEQYF
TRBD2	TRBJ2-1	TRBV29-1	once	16	TGCAGCGTTGAAGGGACTAGCGTTAAGGAGGGCAATGAGCAGTTCTTC	CSVEGTSVKEGNEQFF
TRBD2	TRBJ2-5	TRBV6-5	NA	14	TGTGCCAGCAGCCTCGGGAGGGCCGGAGAGACCCAGTACTTC	CASSLGRAGETQYF
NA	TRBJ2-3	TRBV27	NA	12	TGTGCCAGCAGCCCGCGCACAGATACGCAGTATTTT	CASSPRTDTQYF
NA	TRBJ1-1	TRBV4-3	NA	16	TGCGCCAGCAGCCAAGACTCGACCAGGATGAACACTGAAGCTTTCTTT	CASSQDSTRMNTEAFF
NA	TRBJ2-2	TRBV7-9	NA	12	TGTGCCAGCAGCCCCCCTTTTGGGGAGCTGTTTTTT	CASSPPFGELFF
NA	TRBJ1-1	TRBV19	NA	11	TGTGCCAGTAGCGAATGGCCTGAAGCTTTCTTT	CASSEWPEAFF
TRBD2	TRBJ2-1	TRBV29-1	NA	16	TGCAGCGTGTTAGGGAGGGAGGATGGCACCTACAATGAGCAGTTCTTC	CSVLGREDGTYNEQFF
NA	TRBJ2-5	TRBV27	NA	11	TGTGCCAGCAGGAACAGAGAGACCCAGTACTTC	CASRNRETQYF
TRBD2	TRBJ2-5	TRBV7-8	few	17	TGTGCCAGCAGCGAGGGGCTAGCGGCCCCGTTACAAGAGACCCAGTACTTC	CASSEGLAAPLQETQYF
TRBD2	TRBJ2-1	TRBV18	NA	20	TGTGCCAGCTCACCAGGGGGGACTAGCGGGAATCTCGGACCTTACAATGAGCAGTTCTTC	CASSPGGTSGNLGPYNEQFF
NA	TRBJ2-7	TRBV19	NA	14	TGTGCCAGTAGTCACAGTAGTTTCTCCTACGAGCAGTACTTC	CASSHSSFSYEQYF
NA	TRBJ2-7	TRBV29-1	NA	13	TGCAGCGTTGTGGGTACTGAGGCCTACGAGCAGTACTTC	CSVVGTEAYEQYF
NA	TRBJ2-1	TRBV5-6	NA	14	TGTGCCAGCAGCTTCAGTTTAGTATACAATGAGCAGTTCTTC	CASSFSLVYNEQFF
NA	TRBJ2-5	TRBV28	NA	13	TGTGCCACCCAGGTGGGGCTTCAAGAGACCCAGTACTTC	CATQVGLQETQYF
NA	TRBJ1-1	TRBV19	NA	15	TGTGCCAGTAGTATGGTGGGCCTCATGAACACTGAAGCTTTCTTT	CASSMVGLMNTEAFF
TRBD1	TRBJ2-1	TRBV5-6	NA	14	TGTGCCAGCAGCGCGCAGGGGGAATACAATGAGCAGTTCTTC	CASSAQGEYNEQFF
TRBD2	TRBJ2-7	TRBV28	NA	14	TGTGCCAGCAGGGTAGCGGGCCAGGCCTACGAGCAGTACTTC	CASRVAGQAYEQYF
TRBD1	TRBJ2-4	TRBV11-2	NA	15	TGTGCCAGCTCCAAAACCGCGGGACAGGGATACATTCAGTACTTC	CASSKTAGQGYIQYF
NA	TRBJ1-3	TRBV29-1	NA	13	TGCAGCGTCGTCGCGGGGTCAGGAAACACCATATATTTT	CSVVAGSGNTIYF
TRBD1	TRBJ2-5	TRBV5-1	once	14	TGCGCCAGCAGCGACGGACAGGGACAAGAGACCCAGTACTTC	CASSDGQGQETQYF
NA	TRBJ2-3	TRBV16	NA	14	TGTGCCAGCAGCCAGTTAGCGGACACAGATACGCAGTATTTT	CASSQLADTDTQYF
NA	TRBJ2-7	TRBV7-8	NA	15	TGTGCCAGCAGCTCAACAAACGACTCGGAGAACGAGCAGTACTTC	CASSSTNDSENEQYF
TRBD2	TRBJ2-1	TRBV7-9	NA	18	TGTGCCAGCAGCCCCGGGACTAGCGGGGGGATGGCCTACAATGAGCAGTTCTTC	CASSPGTSGGMAYNEQFF
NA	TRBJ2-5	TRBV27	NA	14	TGTGCCAGCAGTTTAGGTACAGCCCAAGAGACCCAGTACTTC	CASSLGTAQETQYF
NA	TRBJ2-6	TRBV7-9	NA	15	TGTGCCAGCAGAGGACTCGGCTCTGGGGCCAACGTCCTGACTTTC	CASRGLGSGANVLTF
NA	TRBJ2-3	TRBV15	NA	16	TGTGCCACCAGCAGAGCGAGGGAACCGGGGACAGATACGCAGTATTTT	CATSRAREPGTDTQYF
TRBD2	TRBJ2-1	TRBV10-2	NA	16	TGCGCCAGCATCCCTAGCGGGAGTGCTTCCTACAATGAGCAGTTCTTC	CASIPSGSASYNEQFF
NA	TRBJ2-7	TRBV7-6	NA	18	TGTGCCAGCAGCTTTACATTCGCGAGGCGGAGCACGGACTACGAGCAGTACTTC	CASSFTFARRSTDYEQYF
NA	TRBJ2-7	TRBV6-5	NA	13	TGTGCCAGCAGGAGCGGGCAATCCTACGAGCAGTACTTC	CASRSGQSYEQYF
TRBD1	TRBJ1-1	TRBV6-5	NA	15	TGTGCCAGCAGTTACCGTCGGACAGGGAACACTGAAGCTTTCTTT	CASSYRRTGNTEAFF
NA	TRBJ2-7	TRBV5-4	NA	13	TGTGCCAGCAGCTTAGGTGGAGATTACGAGCAGTACTTC	CASSLGGDYEQYF
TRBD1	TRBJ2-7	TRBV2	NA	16	TGTGCCAGCAGTGAAACCCCCGGACAGGGGATCTACGAGCAGTACTTC	CASSETPGQGIYEQYF
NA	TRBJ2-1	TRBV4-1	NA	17	TGCGCCAGCAGCCAAGATCGAGAGAGGGGTCTCTACAATGAGCAGTTCTTC	CASSQDRERGLYNEQFF
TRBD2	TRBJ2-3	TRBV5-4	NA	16	TGTGCCAGCAGCTTACAACTAGCGGGCGAGGTGTGGACGCAGTATTTT	CASSLQLAGEVWTQYF
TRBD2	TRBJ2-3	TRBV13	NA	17	TGTGCCAGCAGCACCACCGGGACTAGCGGGACATCAGATACGCAGTATTTT	CASSTTGTSGTSDTQYF
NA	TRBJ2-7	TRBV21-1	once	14	TGTGCCAGCAGCAAAGCAGGACGGTCCTACGAGCAGTACTTC	CASSKAGRSYEQYF
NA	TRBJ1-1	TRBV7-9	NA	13	TGTGCCAGCAGCTTCGACACGAACACTGAAGCTTTCTTT	CASSFDTNTEAFF
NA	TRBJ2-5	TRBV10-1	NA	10	TGCGCGGAGACTGGTGAGACCCAGTACTTC	CAETGETQYF
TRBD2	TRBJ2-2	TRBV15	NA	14	TGTGCCACCAGCAGCCCTAGCGGTACCGGGGAGCTGTTTTTT	CATSSPSGTGELFF
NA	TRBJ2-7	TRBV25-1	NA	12	TGTGCCAGCTCACCCCCTTCCTACGAGCAGTACTTC	CASSPPSYEQYF
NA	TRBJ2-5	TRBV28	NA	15	TGTGCCAGCAGTGAGGGGCGGCTCGGGGGAGAGACCCAGTACTTC	CASSEGRLGGETQYF